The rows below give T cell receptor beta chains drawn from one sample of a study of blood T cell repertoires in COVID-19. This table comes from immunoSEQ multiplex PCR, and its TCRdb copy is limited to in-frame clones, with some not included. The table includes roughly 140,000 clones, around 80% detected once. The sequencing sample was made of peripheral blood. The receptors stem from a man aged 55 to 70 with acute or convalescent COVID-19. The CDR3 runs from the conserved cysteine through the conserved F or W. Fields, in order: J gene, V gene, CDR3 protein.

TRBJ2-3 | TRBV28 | CASSTTSGPVSSTDTQYF
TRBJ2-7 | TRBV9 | CASSIGQPPYEQYF
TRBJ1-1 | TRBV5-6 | CASSGIRGLAEAFF
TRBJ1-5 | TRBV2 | CASSPGQGDQPQHF
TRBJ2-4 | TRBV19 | CASKSPGGKNIQYF
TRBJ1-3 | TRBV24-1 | CATSDPIRVPVNAIYF
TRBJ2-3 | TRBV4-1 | CASSQEQANTDTQYF
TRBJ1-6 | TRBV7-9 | CASSLRGGPLHF
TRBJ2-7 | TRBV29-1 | CSVGGQGRYEQYF
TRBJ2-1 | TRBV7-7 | CASSLGPGTSGRPHNEQFF
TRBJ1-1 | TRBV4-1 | CASSPEQGNTEAFF
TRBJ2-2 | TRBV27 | CASTRTSVAGELFF
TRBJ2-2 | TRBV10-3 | CATGPGSGPSGTGELFF
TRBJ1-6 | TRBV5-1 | CASSLDPPTGTERRSPLHF
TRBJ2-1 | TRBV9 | CASSSLAGAYNEQFF
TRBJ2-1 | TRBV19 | CASSIAGYSYNEQFF
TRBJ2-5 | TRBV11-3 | CASSLDRQETQYF
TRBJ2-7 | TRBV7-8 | CASSAGAGSFAYEQYF
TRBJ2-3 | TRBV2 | CASRSQTSGIEAQYF
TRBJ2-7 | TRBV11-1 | CASSPSQGALGEQYF
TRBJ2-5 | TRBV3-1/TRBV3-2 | CASSLGLAGYQETQYF
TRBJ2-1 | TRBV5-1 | CASSLGGTSGYNEQFF
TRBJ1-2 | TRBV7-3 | CASSGGPGITNYGYTF
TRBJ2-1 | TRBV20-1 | CSASPSGRAREQFF
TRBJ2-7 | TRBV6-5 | CASSYDDRGRYEQYF
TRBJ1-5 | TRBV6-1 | CASSEGTQGNQPQHF
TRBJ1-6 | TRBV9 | CASSVADRPGSPLHF
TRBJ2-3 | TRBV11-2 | CASSPGTSGSRLADTQYF
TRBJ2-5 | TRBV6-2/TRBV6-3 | CASSYGLARETQYF
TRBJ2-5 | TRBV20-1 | CSAASQTQYF
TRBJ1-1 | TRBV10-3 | CAIIGGSNTEAFF
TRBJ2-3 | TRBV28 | CASSPGGPLTDTQYF
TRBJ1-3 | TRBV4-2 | CASSQEAAGERSGNTIYF
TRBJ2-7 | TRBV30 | CAWSKTRQGEQYF
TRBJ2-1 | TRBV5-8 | CASSSLFGLAGFYNEQFF
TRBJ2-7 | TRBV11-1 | CASSPTGSLSYEQYF
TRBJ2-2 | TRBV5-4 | CASSTRRQGAFQGGELFF
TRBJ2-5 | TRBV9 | CASSVAGGLQETQYF
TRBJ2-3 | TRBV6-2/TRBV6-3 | CASSYGGGWDTQYF
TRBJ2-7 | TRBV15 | CATSSAFGLAGAVEQYF
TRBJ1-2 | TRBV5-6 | CASSRGQGLYGYTF
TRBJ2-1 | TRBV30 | CAWSTSGTYNEQFF
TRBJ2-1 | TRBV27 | CASRMKGQDDNEQFF
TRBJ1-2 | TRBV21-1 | CASSKGTANYGYTF
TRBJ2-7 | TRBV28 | CASSSLLAGVYEQYF
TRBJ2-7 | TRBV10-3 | CATTGIGYEQYF
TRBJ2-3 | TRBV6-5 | CASRPPGTRRDTQYF
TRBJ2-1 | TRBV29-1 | CSVSGTSGSSYNEQFF
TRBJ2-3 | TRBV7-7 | CASSRGGARTDTQYF
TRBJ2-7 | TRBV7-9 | CASSLGQWVEQYF
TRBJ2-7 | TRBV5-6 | CASSPPGLHYFYEQYF
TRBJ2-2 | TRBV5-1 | CASRLAGRTGELFF
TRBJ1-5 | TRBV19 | CASSIVTQTSQPQHF
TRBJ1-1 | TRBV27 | CASSFRPGGHRDEAFF
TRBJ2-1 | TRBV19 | CASTLAGGNEQFF